The rows below give T cell receptor beta chains drawn from one sample of a study of OX40 agonist ivuxolimab in advanced cancers. Using immunoSEQ multiplex PCR, the repertoire was profiled, and TCRdb retains in-frame clones only, with some absent. The sample lists roughly 73,000 clones; roughly nine tenths were seen once. The sequencing used CD4+ or CD8+ T cells sorted from blood, collected in a trial of the OX40 agonist ivuxolimab. These receptors were collected from an adult with an advanced solid tumor such as melanoma, head and neck, liver or kidney cancer. Each CDR3 is given with its conserved first and last residue. A D gene is named only where the DNA matches it firmly. Expanded clones get a size class; other rows say once, few or many, or leave the size out.

- TRBJ2-1 TRBV2 - TGTGCCAGCGACGGAGGACGGAATGAGCAGTTCTTC CASDGGRNEQFF
- TRBJ1-1 TRBV5-1 - TGCGCCAGCAGACCGCCGAACAGGGCGAACACTGAAGCTTTCTTT CASRPPNRANTEAFF
TRBD1 TRBJ2-1 TRBV12-5 - TGTGCTAGTGGTTCACCAGGACAGGGGGCCTACAATGAGCAGTTCTTC CASGSPGQGAYNEQFF
TRBD2 TRBJ2-1 TRBV5-1 - TGCGCCAGCAGCTCGAGCGGGAGAAGTGTCAATGAGCAGTTCTTC CASSSSGRSVNEQFF
TRBD2 TRBJ2-3 TRBV5-1 - TGCGCCAGCAGCTTCACTAGCGGGGGGGCTAGCACAGATACGCAGTATTTT CASSFTSGGASTDTQYF
- TRBJ2-7 TRBV10-3 - TGTGCCATCAAGGCGGAATCCTACGAGCAGTACTTC CAIKAESYEQYF
TRBD2 TRBJ2-7 TRBV28 - TGTGCCAGCATTGGGGGGGAGTCCTACGAGCAGTACTTC CASIGGESYEQYF
- TRBJ1-2 TRBV6-5 - TGTGCCAGCAGTTCCCAGGGAATTGGCTACACCTTC CASSSQGIGYTF
- TRBJ1-6 TRBV18 - TGTGCCAGCTCACCAAACGACAGTGTATTGTCACCCCTCCACTTT CASSPNDSVLSPLHF
- TRBJ2-3 TRBV2 once TGTGCCAGCACTGGGCCTGGACAGAGCACAGATACGCAGTATTTT CASTGPGQSTDTQYF
- TRBJ1-2 TRBV6-6 few TGTGCCAGCAACGCAGAATCCTACTATGGCTACACCTTC CASNAESYYGYTF
- TRBJ1-2 TRBV27 - TGTGCCAGCAGTTTATTAGCCAGGGGCTATTATGGCTACACCTTC CASSLLARGYYGYTF
- TRBJ1-3 TRBV18 - TGTGCCAGCTCACTGGGAGGAGTAAACACCATATATTTT CASSLGGVNTIYF
- TRBJ2-1 TRBV7-2 - TGTGCCAGCTCCCGGTCAGGCGGTGACAGCTGGAATGAGCAGTTCTTC CASSRSGGDSWNEQFF
TRBD1 TRBJ2-7 TRBV27 - TGTGCCAGCAGTCTACAGGGGGCGAGAAACGAGCAGTACTTC CASSLQGARNEQYF
- TRBJ2-7 TRBV6-6 - TGTGCCAGCAGCCCCTTGGGGCCTGGCGAGCAGTACTTC CASSPLGPGEQYF